This T cell receptor (beta chain) is from a study of blood T cell repertoires in COVID-19. Background on the study: Both acute and convalescent COVID-19 samples were obtained from the United States, Italy and Spain. The cDNA or gDNA used as material had been derived from T cells, B-cell-depleted T cells, or PBMCs.

In the original analysis: Scientists estimated how many nucleated cells there were by amplifying reference gene primers. TCRdb's copy holds only in-frame clones and misses some; the assay was immunoSEQ multiplex PCR. V and J calls and clone size come straight from that table; D and trimming were deduced from the DNA. The data show roughly 100,000 clones, with roughly 88% seen just once and about 3% held by the top ten. The CDR3 consists of 15 residues. Trimming shortened V by 0 bases and J by 0 bases, and 6 bases separated the two germline ends. CDR1 and CDR2 (germline): SGHVS, FQNEAQ. The sequence was collected from a human donor in a cohort sampled during active COVID-19. The J gene is TRBJ2-4, the V gene TRBV7-8; TRBD1 is a possible D gene (5 bases). The sequenced material came from peripheral blood. CDR3 coding DNA: TGTGCCAGCAGCTTAGCCAGGGTAGCCAAAAACATTCAGTACTTC. The encoded protein is CASSLARVAKNIQYF. Combining the CDR3 with reference TRBV7-8 and TRBJ2-4 gives the whole variable domain GAGVSQSPRYKVAKRGQDVALRCDPISGHVSLFWYQQALGQGPEFLTYFQNEAQLDKSGLPSDRFFAERPEGSVSTLKIQRTQQEDSAVYLCASSLARVAKNIQYFGAGTRLSVL.